This T cell receptor (beta chain) was recorded in a study of blood T cells in healthy people across ages. Next came a second PCR, run for about 7 to 12 cycles, which used a sample-barcoded 5' primer along with a J-beta primer mix. Carrying 12 random nucleotides, a template-switch adaptor labeled each individual cDNA molecule. A minimum of 2.5 million CDR3-containing paired-end reads was obtained for each sample. TCRdb processed the 5' RACE reads anew with MiXCR; each CDR3 protein has one entry. Of 800,000 or so distinct CDR3 sequences listed, approximately 25% are singletons. Looked up from germline, CDR1 is LGHNA and CDR2 is YSLEER. Trimming stripped 0 bases from V and 4 bases from J, with 9 bases between. The CDR3 is 14 amino acids. Study results and limitations: Underestimates were what the diversity estimates from one million T cells were considered to be.

For this clonotype: Its cognate antigen is unknown.

These data were likewise used in another study, on T cells of mothers and their children.

This TCR was sampled from a boy aged 5-17 years in good health. This chain links TRBV4-3 with TRBJ1-1; D is uncertain. Source material: blood. The CDR3: CASSQDRTGTEAFF. The CDR3 DNA follows: TGCGCCAGCAGCCAAGACAGAACTGGCACTGAAGCTTTCTTT.